This T cell receptor beta chain was captured in a study of T cells after yellow fever vaccination. Overall study results and limits: Though weaker, the secondary response peaked faster, on day 5 versus 15.

This clonotype occurred a few times. Its antigen remains unknown. Germline loops: CDR1 LGHNA, CDR2 YNFKEQ. This CDR3 region has 19 residues. V lost 4 bases, J lost 4 bases, and 27 bases lay in between. TCRdb analysed the 5' RACE reads with MiXCR anew, one entry per CDR3 protein. The table shows more than 90,000 distinct CDR3 sequences, with 7.5% to 9.5% occurring only once. The chain carries TRBV4-2 and TRBJ2-3, with D perhaps matching TRBD2 (5 bases). This receptor was taken from a young man who received the YFV17D yellow fever vaccine. Sequences were derived from CD8+ T cells sorted from PBMCs, sampled 45 days after the yellow fever booster vaccination. CDR3 region: CASSPPTGGLRKGADTQYF. CDR3 nucleotide sequence: TGTGCCAGCAGCCCCCCCACCGGAGGACTTAGAAAGGGCGCAGATACGCAGTATTTT.